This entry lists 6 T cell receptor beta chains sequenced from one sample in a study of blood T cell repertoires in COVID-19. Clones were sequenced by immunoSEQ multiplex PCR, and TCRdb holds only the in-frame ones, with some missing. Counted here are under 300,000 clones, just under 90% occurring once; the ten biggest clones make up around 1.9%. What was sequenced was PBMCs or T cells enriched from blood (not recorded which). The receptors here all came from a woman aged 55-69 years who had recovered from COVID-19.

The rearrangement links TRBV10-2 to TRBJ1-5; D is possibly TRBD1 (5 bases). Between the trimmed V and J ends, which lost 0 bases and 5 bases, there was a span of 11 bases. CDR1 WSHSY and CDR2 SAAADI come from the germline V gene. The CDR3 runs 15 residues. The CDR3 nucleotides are TGCGCCAGCAGTGAGTCAGGGGTTCCCGATCAGCCCCAGCATTTT. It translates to CASSESGVPDQPQHF.

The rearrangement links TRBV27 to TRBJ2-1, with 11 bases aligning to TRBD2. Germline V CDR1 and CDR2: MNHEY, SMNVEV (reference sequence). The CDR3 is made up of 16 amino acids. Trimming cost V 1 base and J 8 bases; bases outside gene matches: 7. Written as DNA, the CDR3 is TGTGCCAGCAGTTTATTGGGGACTAGCGGCCGCGATGAGCAGTTCTTC. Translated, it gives CASSLLGTSGRDEQFF.

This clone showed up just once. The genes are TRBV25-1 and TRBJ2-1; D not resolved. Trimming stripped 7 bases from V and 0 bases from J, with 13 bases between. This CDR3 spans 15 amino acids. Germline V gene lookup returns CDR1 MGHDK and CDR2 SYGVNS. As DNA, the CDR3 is TGTGCCAGCAAGAGAGGTCCTAGCTCCTACAATGAGCAGTTCTTC. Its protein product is CASKRGPSSYNEQFF.

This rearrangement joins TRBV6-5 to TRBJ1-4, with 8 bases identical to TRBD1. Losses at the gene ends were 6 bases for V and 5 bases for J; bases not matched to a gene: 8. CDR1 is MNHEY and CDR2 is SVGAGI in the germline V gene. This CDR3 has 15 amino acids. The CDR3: CASRHRGAQNEKLFF. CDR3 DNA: TGTGCCAGCAGGCACAGGGGGGCCCAGAATGAAAAACTGTTTTTT.

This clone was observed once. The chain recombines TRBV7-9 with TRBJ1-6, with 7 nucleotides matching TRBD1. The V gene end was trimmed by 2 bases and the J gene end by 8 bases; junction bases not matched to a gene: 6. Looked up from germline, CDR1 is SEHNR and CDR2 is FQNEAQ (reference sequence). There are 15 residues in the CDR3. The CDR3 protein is CASSLTGAEDSPLHF. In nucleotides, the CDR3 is TGTGCCAGCAGCTTAACAGGGGCGGAGGATTCACCCCTCCACTTT.

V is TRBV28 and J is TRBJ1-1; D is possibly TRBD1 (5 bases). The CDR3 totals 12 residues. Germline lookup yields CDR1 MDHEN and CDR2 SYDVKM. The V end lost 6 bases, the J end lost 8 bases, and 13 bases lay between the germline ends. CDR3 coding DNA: TGTGCCAGCAGCCTGACAGTCCAAGAAGCTTTCTTT. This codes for CASSLTVQEAFF.